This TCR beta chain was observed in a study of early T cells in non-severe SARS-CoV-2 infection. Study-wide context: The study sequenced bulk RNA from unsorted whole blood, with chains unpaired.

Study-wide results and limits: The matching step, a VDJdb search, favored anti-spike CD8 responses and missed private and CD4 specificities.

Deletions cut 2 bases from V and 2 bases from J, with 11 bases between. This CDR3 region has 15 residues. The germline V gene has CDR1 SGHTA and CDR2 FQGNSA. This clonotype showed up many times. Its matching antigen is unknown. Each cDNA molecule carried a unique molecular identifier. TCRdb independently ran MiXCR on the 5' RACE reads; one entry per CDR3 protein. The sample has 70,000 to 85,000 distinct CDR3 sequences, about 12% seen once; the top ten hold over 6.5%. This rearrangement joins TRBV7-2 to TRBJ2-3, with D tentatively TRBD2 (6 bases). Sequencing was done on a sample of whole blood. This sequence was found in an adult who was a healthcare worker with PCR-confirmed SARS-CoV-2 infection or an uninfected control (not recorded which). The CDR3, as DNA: TGTGCCAGCAGCTTATCGGTAGCGGACACAGATACGCAGTATTTT. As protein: CASSLSVADTDTQYF.